One and the same sample provided the 24 T cell receptor beta chains below, sequenced in a study of blood T cell repertoires in COVID-19. Profiling relied on immunoSEQ multiplex PCR, and the TCRdb table lists in-frame clones only, not all of them. The sample holds hundreds of thousands of clones; roughly 90% are singletons and the top ten take 0.95% to 1.5%. The sequencing sample was made of peripheral blood. All receptors come from a man in his forties or fifties with acute or convalescent COVID-19.

The chain joins TRBV6-5 to TRBJ2-7; 7 bases map to TRBD1. The CDR3 runs to 16 residues. Germline lookup yields CDR1 MNHEY and CDR2 SVGAGI. The trim removed 3 bases at V and 0 bases at J, leaving 8 bases unmatched. The CDR3 here is CASSYTGTAASYEQYF. In DNA form, the CDR3 reads TGTGCCAGCAGTTATACCGGGACAGCAGCCTCCTACGAGCAGTACTTC.

The V gene is TRBV5-1, the J gene TRBJ1-1, with D tentatively TRBD1 (6 bases). CDR1 is SGHRS and CDR2 is YFSETQ in the germline V gene. This CDR3 is 16 amino acids long. The V end was cut by 6 bases, the J end by 5 bases, with 23 bases between. This CDR3 is CASTQGLRWVWTEAFF. CDR3 in DNA: TGCGCCAGCACTCAGGGGCTCCGGTGGGTCTGGACTGAAGCTTTCTTT.

This clone has a single count. The chain carries TRBV28 and TRBJ1-2; D may be TRBD1 (6 bases). V was shortened by 4 bases and J by 2 bases, with 17 bases between the two germline ends. The CDR3 has 16 residues. The germline V gene has CDR1 MDHEN and CDR2 SYDVKM. CDR3 amino acids: CASSSNRQVLNYGYTF. The CDR3 nucleotides read TGTGCCAGCAGTTCAAATCGACAGGTCTTAAACTATGGCTACACCTTC.

This clone was found once. The V and J genes are TRBV11-3 and TRBJ2-2; TRBD2 matches at 7 bases. The CDR3 runs 16 residues. CDR1 and CDR2 (germline): SGHNT, YENEEA. V gave up 5 bases and J gave up 6 bases; unmatched junction bases: 12. In DNA form, the CDR3 reads TGTGCCAGCAGCCCGAAAGGACTAGTTTCTTCCGGGGAGCTGTTTTTT. This codes for CASSPKGLVSSGELFF.

Concerning this clone itself: The identical CDR3 is also encoded by other nucleotide sequences in the sample. The gene calls are TRBV28 and TRBJ2-7; D gene uncertain. V shed 6 bases and J shed 4 bases, with 7 bases lying between them. The CDR3 extends over 11 amino acids. CDR1 is MDHEN, CDR2 SYDVKM, per germline. CDR3: CASRATYEQYF. DNA for the CDR3: TGTGCCAGCAGAGCAACGTACGAGCAGTACTTC.

This clone came up a few times. The chain recombines TRBV7-9 with TRBJ1-2; 9 positions agree with TRBD1. CDR1 is SEHNR, CDR2 FQNEAQ, per germline (reference sequence). This CDR3 comprises 14 residues. V trimming: 5 bases; J trimming: 8 bases; junction bases outside the gene matches: 9. The chain's CDR3 is CASSPTRTGDGYTF. The CDR3 bases are TGTGCCAGCAGCCCCACTAGGACAGGGGACGGCTACACCTTC.

The chain couples TRBV18 to TRBJ1-5, with D uncertain. The V gene lost 3 bases and the J gene lost 5 bases, with 8 bases spanning the gap. The CDR3 spans 13 residues. Germline CDR1 is KGHSH and CDR2 is LQKENI. CDR3 coding DNA: TGTGCCAGCTCACCGCGACGGGATCAGCCCCAGCATTTT. It is translated as CASSPRRDQPQHF.

The rearrangement links TRBV7-2 to TRBJ1-2, with TRBD1 as a possible D gene (6 bases). The CDR3 extends over 17 amino acids. Germline V gene sequence: CDR1 SGHTA, CDR2 FQGNSA. The ends were cut back, 2 bases at V and 6 bases at J, with 22 bases in the middle. CDR3 amino acids: CASSLYGPGQRYDGYTF. The CDR3 DNA follows: TGTGCCAGCAGCTTATATGGACCTGGACAGCGTTACGATGGCTACACCTTC.

This sequence joins TRBV7-2 and TRBJ1-5, with 7 bases that match TRBD1. CDR1 and CDR2 (germline): SGHTA, FQGNSA. The CDR3 runs to 15 residues. Unmatched junction bases numbered 7, after V lost 5 bases and J lost 3 bases. The CDR3 DNA sequence: TGTGCCAGCAGCCCGCAACAGGGGACCAATCAGCCCCAGCATTTT. Translating gives CASSPQQGTNQPQHF.

V gene TRBV19 combines with J gene TRBJ2-2; no firm D call. The CDR3 runs to 12 residues. V was trimmed by 9 bases and J by 5 bases, leaving 10 bases between them. Germline V gives CDR1 LNHDA, CDR2 SQIVND (reference sequence). The CDR3 DNA is TGTGCCAGCAGGCCTCAAACCGGGGAGCTGTTTTTT. Amino acid sequence: CASRPQTGELFF.

The J gene is TRBJ2-3, the V gene TRBV20-1; TRBD2 matches at 9 bases. Germline V CDR1 and CDR2: DFQATT, SNEGSKA (reference sequence). The CDR3 sequence is 11 residues long. V lost 6 bases, J lost 15 bases, and 10 bases stayed unmatched. CDR3 region: CSATPGTSNYF. The CDR3 DNA is TGCAGTGCCACGCCCGGGACTAGCAATTATTTT.

The chain couples TRBV3-1 (or the pseudogene TRBV3-2) to TRBJ1-4; D possibly corresponds to TRBD1 (5 bases). Germline CDR1 reads LGHDT; CDR2 reads YNNKEL (reference sequence). The CDR3 has 13 residues. V lost 3 bases, J lost 8 bases, and 10 bases lay in between. The CDR3 DNA is TGTGCCAGCAGCCAGATTCGGGGGGAAAAACTGTTTTTT. It yields the protein CASSQIRGEKLFF.

The gene calls are TRBV6-6 and TRBJ2-3; 7 bases agree with TRBD2. Trimming cost V 8 bases and J 5 bases; bases outside gene matches: 13. Germline assignment: CDR1 MNHNY and CDR2 SVGAGI (reference sequence). The CDR3 extends over 15 amino acids. For the CDR3, the DNA is TGTGCCAGCCGTCGAGCGGGGCCGGCTCAAGATACGCAGTATTTT. Amino acid sequence: CASRRAGPAQDTQYF.

In its sample, this clone is medium-sized (0.01 to 0.1%). CDR3 amino acids: CSPWTGYGYTF. CDR3 nucleotides: TGCAGTCCGTGGACAGGCTATGGCTACACCTTC. V and J are TRBV20-1 and TRBJ1-2; TRBD1 agrees at 7 bases. Germline V gives CDR1 DFQATT, CDR2 SNEGSKA (reference sequence). There are 11 residues in the CDR3. V lost 8 bases and J lost 4; bases outside the gene matches: 4.

This clone was counted once. The chain recombines TRBV7-9 with TRBJ2-1; 14 nucleotides align to TRBD2. V lost 5 bases and J lost 8; bases outside the gene matches: 17. The CDR3 contains 19 residues. Germline loops: CDR1 SEHNR, CDR2 FQNEAQ (reference sequence). The CDR3 protein is CASSPSPGLAGAIMDEQFF. In DNA form, the CDR3 reads TGTGCCAGCAGCCCGTCCCCGGGACTAGCGGGAGCTATTATGGATGAGCAGTTCTTC.

This clone came up once. V usage is TRBV5-1 and J usage is TRBJ2-5; D is ambiguous. V gave up 7 bases and J gave up 5 bases, with 18 bases separating them. Germline CDR1 SGHRS, CDR2 YFSETQ. The CDR3 consists of 14 residues. CDR3 amino acids: CASALGSQAETQYF. The CDR3 nucleotides read TGCGCCAGCGCCCTCGGCTCCCAGGCGGAGACCCAGTACTTC.

This clone appeared a single time. Distinct nucleotide sequences in the sample also encode this CDR3. The chain carries TRBV27 and TRBJ2-7; the D gene is possibly TRBD2 (6 bases). Trimming took 3 bases from V and 2 from J, leaving 8 bases between them. The CDR3 is 13 residues long. CDR1 MNHEY and CDR2 SMNVEV come from the germline V gene (reference sequence). This CDR3 is CASSFGRTYEQYF. As DNA, the CDR3 is TGTGCCAGCAGTTTTGGGAGGACCTACGAGCAGTACTTC.

In its sample, this clone was seen a few times. The V and J genes are TRBV13 and TRBJ1-2, with a tentative D call TRBD1 (5 bases). V dropped 6 bases and J dropped 5 bases, with 16 bases sitting between them. This CDR3 spans 14 amino acids. The germline V gene encodes CDR1 PRHDT and CDR2 FYEKMQ (reference sequence). DNA for the CDR3: TGTGCCAGCAGTCCGGGAGGAGGGACTTATGGCTACACCTTC. It encodes CASSPGGGTYGYTF.

The chain has TRBV30 and TRBJ2-2; 7 bases are shared with TRBD1. V lost 4 bases and J lost 2; bases outside the gene matches: 4. The CDR3 is 14 amino acids. The germline gives CDR1 GTSNPN, CDR2 SVGIG (reference sequence). CDR3 region: CAWNRGSNTGELFF. For the CDR3, the DNA is TGTGCCTGGAACAGGGGCAGTAACACCGGGGAGCTGTTTTTT.

The chain joins TRBV9 to TRBJ1-2; 8 nucleotides align to TRBD1. Trimming took 5 bases from V and 4 from J; bases not matched to a gene: 10. Germline-derived CDR1 and CDR2 are SGDLS and YYNGEE. The CDR3 is made up of 15 amino acids. The CDR3 bases are TGTGCCAGCAGGTCCCAACCAGGGGGCCCCTATGGCTACACCTTC. Encoded protein: CASRSQPGGPYGYTF.

The chain uses TRBV27 and TRBJ1-1, with 8 bases identical to TRBD1. The CDR3 runs to 14 residues. Germline-derived CDR1 and CDR2 are MNHEY and SMNVEV (reference sequence). With 5 bases clipped from V and 4 bases from J, the junction kept 6 bases outside the gene matches. The CDR3: CASSLYRGTTEAFF. The CDR3 nucleotides are TGTGCCAGCAGTCTATACAGGGGGACCACTGAAGCTTTCTTT.

The chain uses TRBV9 and TRBJ2-3, with 7 bases fitting TRBD2. Germline V gives CDR1 SGDLS, CDR2 YYNGEE. CDR3 length: 15 residues. V was pared by 0 bases and J by 1 base, with 2 bases of the junction left unmatched. CDR3 in amino acids: CASSVETSGTDTQYF. The CDR3 DNA reads as TGTGCCAGCAGCGTAGAAACTAGCGGCACAGATACGCAGTATTTT.

The V call is TRBV29-1, the J call TRBJ1-1; the D is unclear. Trimming took off 7 bases at V and 1 base at J, with 13 bases between the two ends. The germline CDR1 and CDR2 sequences are SQVTM and ANQGSEA. The CDR3 spans 13 residues. Written as DNA, the CDR3 is TGCAGCGCCGCCGGTGGGCCGAACACTGAAGCTTTCTTT. It specifies CSAAGGPNTEAFF.

This chain uses TRBV3-1 (or the pseudogene TRBV3-2) with TRBJ1-1; TRBD1 might be the D (5 bases). With 1 base removed from V and 4 bases from J, the gap between germline ends came to 10 bases. Germline V CDR1 and CDR2: LGHDT, YNNKEL (reference sequence). The CDR3 totals 14 residues. The CDR3 bases are TGTGCCAGCAGCCAAGTTGCAGGGCGCACTGAAGCTTTCTTT. Protein product: CASSQVAGRTEAFF.